Following are 11 T cell receptor beta chains from one sample sequenced in a study of response to subunit inactivated influenza vaccine. TCRdb re-called the RT-PCR reads with MiXCR, one entry per CDR3 protein. This sample has 610,000 or so distinct CDR3 sequences, with 14% found just once. This specimen was PBMCs from blood, taken approximately 12 days after vaccination. The receptor set was obtained from a man in his fifties who received an inactivated influenza vaccine.

The table lists this clonotype with many counts. The chain has TRBV20-1 and TRBJ1-2, with 8 bases lining up with TRBD1. The CDR3 loop spans 13 amino acids. V trimming: 4 bases; J trimming: 6 bases; junction bases outside the gene matches: 7. Germline assignment: CDR1 DFQATT and CDR2 SNEGSKA (reference sequence). The CDR3 sequence: CSAMGQGADGYTF. The CDR3 DNA sequence: TGCAGTGCTATGGGCCAGGGGGCCGATGGCTACACCTTC.

This clonotype was seen a few times. The chain links TRBV30 to TRBJ1-3; maybe TRBD1 (5 bases). This CDR3 spans 13 amino acids. Per the germline V gene, CDR1 is GTSNPN and CDR2 is SVGIG (reference sequence). V was trimmed by 8 bases and J by 4 bases, leaving 15 bases between them. Here the CDR3 reads CAQEAGPGNTIYF. The CDR3 coding sequence is TGTGCCCAAGAAGCGGGACCGGGAAACACCATATATTTT.

This sequence joins TRBV12-3 or TRBV12-4 and TRBJ2-5; D is possibly TRBD1 (6 bases). The V and J ends lost 6 bases and 0 bases respectively, with 17 bases between them. The CDR3 runs to 16 residues. The CDR3 loop reads CASRGGGRSYQETQYF. CDR3 coding DNA: TGTGCCAGCAGAGGGGGTGGAAGGAGCTACCAAGAGACCCAGTACTTC.

This clonotype has only a few counts. The rearrangement uses TRBV18 and TRBJ2-5, with D perhaps being TRBD1 or TRBD2 (5 bases each). The ends were cut back, 1 base at V and 2 bases at J, with 11 bases in the middle. The germline gives CDR1 KGHSH, CDR2 LQKENI. This CDR3 is 15 amino acids long. The CDR3 loop reads CASSPQGRLQETQYF. The CDR3, as DNA: TGTGCCAGCTCACCACAGGGACGATTGCAAGAGACCCAGTACTTC.

The chain combines TRBV20-1 with TRBJ2-1; D not certain. The length of the CDR3 is 12 residues. V was pared by 0 bases and J by 10 bases, with 10 bases between. The V gene's germline CDR1 is DFQATT and CDR2 SNEGSKA (reference sequence). In DNA form, the CDR3 reads TGCAGTGCTAGAGAAGGTGGGAAGGAGCAGTTCTTC. Amino acid sequence: CSAREGGKEQFF.

The rearrangement joins TRBV9 to TRBJ2-2, with D tentatively TRBD2 (5 bases). The V end was cut by 5 bases, the J end by 1 base, with 12 bases between. The germline V gene encodes CDR1 SGDLS and CDR2 YYNGEE. This CDR3 comprises 15 residues. The CDR3 here is CASSPRSGNTGELFF. The CDR3 region has the DNA TGTGCCAGCAGTCCTAGGAGCGGGAACACCGGGGAGCTGTTTTTT.

CDR3 DNA sequence: TGTGCCAGCAGACCTGGACAGGGGGCAGGAGGGGCCAACGTCCTGACTTTC. Its translation: CASRPGQGAGGANVLTF. This rearrangement joins TRBV6-1 to TRBJ2-6, with 11 bases lining up with TRBD1. The CDR3 is made up of 17 amino acids. Germline CDR1 MNHNS, CDR2 SASEGT. V was clipped by 6 bases and J by 4 bases; unmatched bases: 8.

This clonotype was counted a few times. V usage is TRBV20-1 and J usage is TRBJ1-6, with D uncertain. CDR1 is DFQATT and CDR2 is SNEGSKA in the germline V gene (reference sequence). CDR3 length: 15 amino acids. The germline V and J ends were trimmed by 3 bases and 7 bases, with 16 bases remaining between them. The CDR3 region has the DNA TGCAGTGCTAGTCGGGGTCTCGTTAGGAATTCACCCCTCCACTTT. Its translation is CSASRGLVRNSPLHF.

This clonotype turned up a few times. The chain joins TRBV4-2 to TRBJ2-3; TRBD1 or TRBD2 may be the D gene (5 bases each). Trimming took off 0 bases at V and 6 bases at J, with 7 bases between the two ends. The CDR3 is 13 residues long. The germline V gene has CDR1 LGHNA and CDR2 YNFKEQ. DNA for the CDR3: TGTGCCAGCAGCCAAGAATGGGACGATACGCAGTATTTT. This codes for CASSQEWDDTQYF.

This clonotype was detected ten times or more. The chain combines TRBV12-3 or TRBV12-4 with TRBJ2-1; D not certain. Between the trimmed V and J ends, which lost 6 bases and 0 bases, there was a span of 9 bases. This CDR3 has 14 amino acids. The CDR3 protein is CASSPSRSYNEQFF. DNA for the CDR3: TGTGCCAGCAGCCCCTCACGCTCCTACAATGAGCAGTTCTTC.

Only a few counts were recorded for this clonotype. A junction end diverges from the germline sequence, so it may reflect a read error. The chain links TRBV12-3 or TRBV12-4 to TRBJ2-5; a possible D gene is TRBD2 (6 bases). The CDR3 is 14 residues long. The CDR3 DNA reads as TGTGCCAGCAGTGTAGCGGACCACCAAGAGACCCAGTACTTC. Its protein is CASSVADHQETQYF.